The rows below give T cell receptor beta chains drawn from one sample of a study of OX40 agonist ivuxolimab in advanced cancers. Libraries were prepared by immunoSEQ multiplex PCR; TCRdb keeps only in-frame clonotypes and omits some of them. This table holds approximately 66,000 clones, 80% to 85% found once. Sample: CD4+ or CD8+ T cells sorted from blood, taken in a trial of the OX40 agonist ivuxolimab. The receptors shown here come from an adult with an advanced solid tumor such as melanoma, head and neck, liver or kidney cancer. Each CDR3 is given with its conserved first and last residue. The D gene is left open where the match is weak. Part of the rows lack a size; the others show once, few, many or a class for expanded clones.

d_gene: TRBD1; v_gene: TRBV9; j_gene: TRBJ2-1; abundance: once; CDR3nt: TGTGCCAGCAGCACTCTAGGACAGGGGGCCTACAATGAGCAGTTCTTC; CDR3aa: CASSTLGQGAYNEQFF
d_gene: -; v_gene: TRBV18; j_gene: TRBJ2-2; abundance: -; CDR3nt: TGTGCCAGCTCCGGAAACATGAACGGGGAGCTGTTTTTT; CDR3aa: CASSGNMNGELFF
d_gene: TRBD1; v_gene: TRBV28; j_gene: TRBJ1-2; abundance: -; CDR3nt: TGTGCCAGCAGTCCGGGACAGGGGAATGGGGGATATGGCTACACCTTC; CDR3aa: CASSPGQGNGGYGYTF
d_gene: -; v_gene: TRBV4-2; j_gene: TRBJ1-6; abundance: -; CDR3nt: TGTGCCAGCAGCCAAGTCCGGTCCAGGGATGAAGGTAATTCACCCCTCCACTTT; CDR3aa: CASSQVRSRDEGNSPLHF
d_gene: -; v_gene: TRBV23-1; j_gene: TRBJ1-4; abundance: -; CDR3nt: TGCGCCAGCAGCCACCAACAGGCAACTAATGAAAAACTGTTTTTT; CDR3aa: CASSHQQATNEKLFF
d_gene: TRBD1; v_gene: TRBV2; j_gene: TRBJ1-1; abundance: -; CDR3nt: TGTGCCAGCACGACGGTGCCAGGGGGCACTGAAGCTTTCTTT; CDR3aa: CASTTVPGGTEAFF
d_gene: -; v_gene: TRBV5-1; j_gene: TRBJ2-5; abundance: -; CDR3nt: TGCGCCAGCAGCTTTGGGGGCCGGATTCGAGAGACCCAGTACTTC; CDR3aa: CASSFGGRIRETQYF
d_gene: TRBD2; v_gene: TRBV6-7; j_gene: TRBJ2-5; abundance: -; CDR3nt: TGTGCCAGCAGTTATTGCAGTAGCGGGGTTGTCGAGACCCAGTACTTC; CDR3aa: CASSYCSSGVVETQYF
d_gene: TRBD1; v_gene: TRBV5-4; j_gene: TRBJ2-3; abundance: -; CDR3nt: TGTGCCAGCAGCCCTCTGAGGACAGGGAATGTGAGGGGGGATACGCAGTATTTT; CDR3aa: CASSPLRTGNVRGDTQYF
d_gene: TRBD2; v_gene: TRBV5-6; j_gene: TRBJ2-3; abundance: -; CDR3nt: TGTGCCAGCAGCTTCTATAGCGGGGGCACAGATACGCAGTATTTT; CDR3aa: CASSFYSGGTDTQYF
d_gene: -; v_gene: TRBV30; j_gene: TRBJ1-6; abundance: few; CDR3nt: TGTGCCTGGACTGCAGGGGTATCACCCCTCCACTTT; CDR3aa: CAWTAGVSPLHF
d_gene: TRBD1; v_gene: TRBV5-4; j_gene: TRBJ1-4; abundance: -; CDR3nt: TGTGCCAGCAGCCCCGGACAGGGAAATGAAAAACTGTTTTTT; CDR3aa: CASSPGQGNEKLFF
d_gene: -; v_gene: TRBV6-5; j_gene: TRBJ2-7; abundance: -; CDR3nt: TGTGCCAGCAGTGACCTCGACCGAAAGGAGCAGTACTTC; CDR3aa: CASSDLDRKEQYF
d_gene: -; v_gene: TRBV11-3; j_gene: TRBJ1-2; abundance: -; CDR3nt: TGTGCCAGCAGCTTACAAGGTGTAAATGGCTACACCTTC; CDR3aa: CASSLQGVNGYTF
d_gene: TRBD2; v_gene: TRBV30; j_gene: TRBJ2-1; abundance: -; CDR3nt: TGTGCCTGGTCGACTAGCGGCTTAAGCTCCTACAATGAGCAGTTCTTC; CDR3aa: CAWSTSGLSSYNEQFF
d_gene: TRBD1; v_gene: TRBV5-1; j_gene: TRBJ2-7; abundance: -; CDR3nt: TGCGCCAGCAGCTTGGCCAGCGGCGGGACAGGCTCCTACGAGCAGTACTTC; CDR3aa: CASSLASGGTGSYEQYF
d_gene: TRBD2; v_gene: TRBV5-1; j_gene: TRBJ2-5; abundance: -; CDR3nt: TGCGCCAGCAACACCCGCAGGGCGGGGGGGCCCTGGGAGACCCAGTACTTC; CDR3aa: CASNTRRAGGPWETQYF
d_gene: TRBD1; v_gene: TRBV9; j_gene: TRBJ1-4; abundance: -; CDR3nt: TGTGCCAGCAGCGCAGGACAGGGGGATGAAAAACTGTTTTTT; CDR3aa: CASSAGQGDEKLFF
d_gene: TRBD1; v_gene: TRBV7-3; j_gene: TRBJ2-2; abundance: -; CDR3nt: TGTGCCAGCAGCACGACAGGGGCGAACACCGGGGAGCTGTTTTTT; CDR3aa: CASSTTGANTGELFF
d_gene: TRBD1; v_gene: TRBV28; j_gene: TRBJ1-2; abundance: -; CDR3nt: TGTGCCAGCACCCCCACAGGGGTCATTTTCTATGGCTACACCTTC; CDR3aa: CASTPTGVIFYGYTF
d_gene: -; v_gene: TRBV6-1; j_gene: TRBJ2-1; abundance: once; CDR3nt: TGTGCCAGCACCTTCGACAATGAGCAGTTCTTC; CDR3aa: CASTFDNEQFF
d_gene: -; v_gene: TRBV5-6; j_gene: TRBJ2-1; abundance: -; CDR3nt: TGTGCCAGCAGCTTCTGGGCGGACTACAATGAGCAGTTCTTC; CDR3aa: CASSFWADYNEQFF
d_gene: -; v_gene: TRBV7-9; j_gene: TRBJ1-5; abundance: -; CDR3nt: TGTGCCAGCAGCACGGGTTATAGCAATCAGCCCCAGCATTTT; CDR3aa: CASSTGYSNQPQHF
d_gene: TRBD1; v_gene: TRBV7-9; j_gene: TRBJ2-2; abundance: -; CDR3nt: TGTGCCAGCAGCGTTGGGACAGGGAACACCGGGGAGCTGTTTTTT; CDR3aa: CASSVGTGNTGELFF
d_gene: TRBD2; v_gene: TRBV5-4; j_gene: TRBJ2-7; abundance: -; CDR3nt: TGTGCCAGCAGCTTGAATTTGCTAGCGGGGGAATACGAGCAGTACTTC; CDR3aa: CASSLNLLAGEYEQYF
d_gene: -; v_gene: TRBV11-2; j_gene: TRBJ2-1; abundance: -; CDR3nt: TGTGCCAGCAGCTTACGGGATGGGGCGGGGGAGCAGTTCTTC; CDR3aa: CASSLRDGAGEQFF
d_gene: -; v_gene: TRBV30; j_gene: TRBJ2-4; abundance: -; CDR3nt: TGTGCCTGGAGTGTAACGGGGGCCCCCAAAAACATTCAGTACTTC; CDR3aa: CAWSVTGAPKNIQYF
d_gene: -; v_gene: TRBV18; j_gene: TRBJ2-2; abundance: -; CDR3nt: TGTGCCAGCTCACCCGGGACCAACACCGGGGAGCTGTTTTTT; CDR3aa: CASSPGTNTGELFF
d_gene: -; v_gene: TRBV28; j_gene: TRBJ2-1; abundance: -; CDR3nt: TGTGCCAGCAGTTTAACCAGGGACAATGAGCAGTTCTTC; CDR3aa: CASSLTRDNEQFF
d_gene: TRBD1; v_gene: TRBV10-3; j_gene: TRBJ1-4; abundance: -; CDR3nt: TGTGCCATCAGTCCATCCGGGACAGGGGGTGAAAAACTGTTTTTT; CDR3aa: CAISPSGTGGEKLFF
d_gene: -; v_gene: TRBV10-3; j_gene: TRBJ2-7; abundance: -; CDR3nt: TGTGCCATCAGGAGGGGGCGGGACCCCCGGTACGAGCAGTACTTC; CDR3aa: CAIRRGRDPRYEQYF
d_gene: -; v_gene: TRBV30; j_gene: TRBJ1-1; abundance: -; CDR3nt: TGTGCCTGGAGAGAAGGGGTGGAAGCTTTCTTT; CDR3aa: CAWREGVEAFF
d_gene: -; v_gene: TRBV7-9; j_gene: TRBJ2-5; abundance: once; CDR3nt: TGTGCCAGCAGCTCCCCAGGGACCCAGTACTTC; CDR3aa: CASSSPGTQYF
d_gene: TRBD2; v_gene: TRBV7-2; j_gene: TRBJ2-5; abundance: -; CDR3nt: TGTGCCAGCAGCCCCCAACGGGGCGGGGGGAACTTC; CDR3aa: CASSPQRGGGNF